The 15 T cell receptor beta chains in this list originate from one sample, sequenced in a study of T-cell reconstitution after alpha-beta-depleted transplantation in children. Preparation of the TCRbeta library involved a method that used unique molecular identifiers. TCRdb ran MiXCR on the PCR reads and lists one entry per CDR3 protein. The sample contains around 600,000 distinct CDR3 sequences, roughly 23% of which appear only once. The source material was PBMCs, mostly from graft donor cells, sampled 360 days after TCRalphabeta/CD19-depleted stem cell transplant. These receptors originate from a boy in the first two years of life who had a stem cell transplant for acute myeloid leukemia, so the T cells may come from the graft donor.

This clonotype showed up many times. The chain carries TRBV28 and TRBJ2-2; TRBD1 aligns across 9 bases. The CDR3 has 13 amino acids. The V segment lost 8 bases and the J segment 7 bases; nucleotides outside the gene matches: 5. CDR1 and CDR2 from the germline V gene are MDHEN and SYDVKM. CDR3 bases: TGTGCCAGCCGGGACAGGGCGGTCGGGGAGCTGTTTTTT. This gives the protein CASRDRAVGELFF.

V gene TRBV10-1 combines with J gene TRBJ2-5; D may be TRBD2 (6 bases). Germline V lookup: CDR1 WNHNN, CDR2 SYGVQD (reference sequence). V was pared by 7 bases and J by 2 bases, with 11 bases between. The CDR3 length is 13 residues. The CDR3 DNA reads TGCGCCAGCACGCGACTAGGGCAAGAGACCCAGTACTTC. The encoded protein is CASTRLGQETQYF.

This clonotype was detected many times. In DNA form, the CDR3 reads TGCAGCGCTTCTACCGGGACCGAGACCCAGTACTTC. Encoded protein: CSASTGTETQYF. This chain uses TRBV29-1 with TRBJ2-5; D may be TRBD1 or TRBD2 (5 bases each). Germline assignment: CDR1 SQVTM and CDR2 ANQGSEA. The CDR3 runs 12 residues. The V end was cut by 7 bases, the J end by 5 bases, with 14 bases between.

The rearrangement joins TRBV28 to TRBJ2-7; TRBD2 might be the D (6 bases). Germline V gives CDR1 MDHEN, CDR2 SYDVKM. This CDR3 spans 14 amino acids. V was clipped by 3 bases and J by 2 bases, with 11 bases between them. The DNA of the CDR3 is TGTGCCAGCAGTTTGGGAGGAACACCCTACGAGCAGTACGTC. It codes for CASSLGGTPYEQYV.

CDR3 nucleotides: TGTGCCAGCAGCTTAGTCGGGTTCGCAGGGGCCAACGTCCTGACTTTC. Translated: CASSLVGFAGANVLTF. J is TRBJ2-6 and V is TRBV7-2, with no clear D. Germline CDR1 is SGHTA and CDR2 is FQGNSA. V lost 1 base, J lost 4 bases, and 11 bases lay in between. CDR3 length equals 16 residues.

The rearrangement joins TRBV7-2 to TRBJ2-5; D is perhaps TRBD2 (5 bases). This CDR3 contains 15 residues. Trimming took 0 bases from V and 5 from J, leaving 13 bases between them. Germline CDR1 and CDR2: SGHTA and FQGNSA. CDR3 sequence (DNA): TGTGCCAGCAGCTTAGCGCGAGGCAGCGGTGAGACCCAGTACTTC. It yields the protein CASSLARGSGETQYF.

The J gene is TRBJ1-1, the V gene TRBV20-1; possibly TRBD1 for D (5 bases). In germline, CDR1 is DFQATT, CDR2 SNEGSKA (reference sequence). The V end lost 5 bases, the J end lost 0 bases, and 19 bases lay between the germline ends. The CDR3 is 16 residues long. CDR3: CSAPGWGEGMNTEAFF. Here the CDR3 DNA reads TGCAGTGCTCCAGGGTGGGGTGAAGGCATGAACACTGAAGCTTTCTTT.

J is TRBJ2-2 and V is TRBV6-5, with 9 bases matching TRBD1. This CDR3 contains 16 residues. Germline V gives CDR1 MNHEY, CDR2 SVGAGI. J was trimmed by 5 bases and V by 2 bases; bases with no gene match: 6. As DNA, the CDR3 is TGTGCCAGCAGTTACCCTGGGACAGGGAGAACCGGGGAGCTGTTTTTT. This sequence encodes CASSYPGTGRTGELFF.

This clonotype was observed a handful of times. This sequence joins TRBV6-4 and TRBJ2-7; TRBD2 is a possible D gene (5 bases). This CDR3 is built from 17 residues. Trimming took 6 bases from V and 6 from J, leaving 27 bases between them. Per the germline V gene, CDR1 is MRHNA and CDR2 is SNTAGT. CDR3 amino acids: CASSVRRTSRPPCEQYV. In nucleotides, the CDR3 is TGTGCCAGCAGCGTCCGAAGGACTTCTCGCCCTCCCTGCGAGCAGTACGTC.

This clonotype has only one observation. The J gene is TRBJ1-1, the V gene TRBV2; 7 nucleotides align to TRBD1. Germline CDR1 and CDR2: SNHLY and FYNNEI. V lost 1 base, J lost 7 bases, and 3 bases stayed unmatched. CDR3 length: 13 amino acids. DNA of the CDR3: TGTGCCAGCAGTGAAGTAGGGGGCGATGAAGCTTTCTTT. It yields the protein CASSEVGGDEAFF. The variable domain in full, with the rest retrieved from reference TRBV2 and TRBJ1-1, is EPEVTQTPSHQVTQMGQEVILRCVPISNHLYFYWYRQILGQKVEFLVSFYNNEISEKSEIFDDQFSVERPDGSNFTLKIRSTKLEDSAMYFCASSEVGGDEAFFGQGTRLTVV.

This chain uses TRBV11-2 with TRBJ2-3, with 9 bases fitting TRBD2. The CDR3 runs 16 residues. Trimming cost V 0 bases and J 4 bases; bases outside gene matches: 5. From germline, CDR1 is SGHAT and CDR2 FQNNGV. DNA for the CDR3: TGTGCCAGCAGCTTAGAGGGGCGGGGGGGCGCAGATACGCAGTATTTT. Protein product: CASSLEGRGGADTQYF.

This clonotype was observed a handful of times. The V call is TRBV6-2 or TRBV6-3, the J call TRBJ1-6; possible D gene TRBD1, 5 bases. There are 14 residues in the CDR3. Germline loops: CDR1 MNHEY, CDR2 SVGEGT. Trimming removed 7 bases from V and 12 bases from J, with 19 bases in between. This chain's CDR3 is CASNGDRYRGPLHF. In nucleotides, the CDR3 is TGTGCCAGCAACGGGGACCGCTACCGGGGACCCCTCCACTTT.

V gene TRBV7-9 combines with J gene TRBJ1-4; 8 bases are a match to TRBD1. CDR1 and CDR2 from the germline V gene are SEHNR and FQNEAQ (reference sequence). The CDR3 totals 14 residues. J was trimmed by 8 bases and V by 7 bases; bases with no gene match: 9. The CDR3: CASTRTGTGEKLFF. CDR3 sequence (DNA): TGTGCCAGCACCAGGACAGGGACGGGGGAAAAACTGTTTTTT.

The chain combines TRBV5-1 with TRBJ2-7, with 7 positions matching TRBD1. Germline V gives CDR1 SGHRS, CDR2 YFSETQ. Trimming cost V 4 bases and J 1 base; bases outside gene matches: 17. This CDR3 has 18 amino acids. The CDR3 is CASSPYNFDRAGSYEQYF. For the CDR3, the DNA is TGCGCCAGCAGCCCATATAACTTCGACAGGGCAGGGTCCTACGAGCAGTACTTC.

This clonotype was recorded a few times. The CDR3 reads CAISVSGAYNEQFF. CDR3 coding DNA: TGTGCCATCAGTGTATCGGGGGCCTACAATGAGCAGTTCTTC. The chain joins TRBV10-3 to TRBJ2-1; D may be TRBD2 (6 bases). Trimming stripped 4 bases from V and 2 bases from J, with 9 bases between. CDR1 is ENHRY and CDR2 is SYGVKD in the germline V gene. CDR3 length: 14 amino acids.